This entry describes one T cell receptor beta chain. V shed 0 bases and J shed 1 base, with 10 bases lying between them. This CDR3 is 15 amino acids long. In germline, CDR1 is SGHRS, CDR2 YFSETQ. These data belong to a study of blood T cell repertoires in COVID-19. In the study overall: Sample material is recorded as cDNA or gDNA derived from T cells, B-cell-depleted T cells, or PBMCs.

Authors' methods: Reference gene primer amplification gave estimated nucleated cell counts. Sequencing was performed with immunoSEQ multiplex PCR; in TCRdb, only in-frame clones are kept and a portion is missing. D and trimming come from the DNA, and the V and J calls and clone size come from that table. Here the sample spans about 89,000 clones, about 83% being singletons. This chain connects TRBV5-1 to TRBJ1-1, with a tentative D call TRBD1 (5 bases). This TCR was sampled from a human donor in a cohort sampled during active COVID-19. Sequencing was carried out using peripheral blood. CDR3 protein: CASSLAATENTEAFF. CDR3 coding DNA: TGCGCCAGCAGCTTGGCCGCGACAGAGAACACTGAAGCTTTCTTT.